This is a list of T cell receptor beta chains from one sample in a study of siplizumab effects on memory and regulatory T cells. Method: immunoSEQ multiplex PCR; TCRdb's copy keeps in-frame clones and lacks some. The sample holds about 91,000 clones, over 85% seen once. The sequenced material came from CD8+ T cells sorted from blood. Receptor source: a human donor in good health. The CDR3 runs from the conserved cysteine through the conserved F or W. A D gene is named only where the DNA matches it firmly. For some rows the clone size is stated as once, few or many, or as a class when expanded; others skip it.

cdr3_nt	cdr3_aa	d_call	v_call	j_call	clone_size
TGTGCCAGCAGCGCGGGACAGCACACTGAAGCTTTCTTT	CASSAGQHTEAFF	TRBD1	TRBV9	TRBJ1-1	NA
TGTGCCTGGAGTACAGACAGCAATCAGCCCCAGCATTTT	CAWSTDSNQPQHF	NA	TRBV30	TRBJ1-5	NA
TGTGCCAGCAGTGAATCCGGGACACTAATAACTAATGAAAAACTGTTTTTT	CASSESGTLITNEKLFF	NA	TRBV2	TRBJ1-4	NA
TGTGCCAGCAGCGACGGTGGACAGGGAGTAAATGAAAAACTGTTTTTT	CASSDGGQGVNEKLFF	TRBD1	TRBV7-9	TRBJ1-4	once
TGTGCCAGCAGTTTATCGGGACCCCCTGGAAACACCATATATTTT	CASSLSGPPGNTIYF	NA	TRBV27	TRBJ1-3	few
TGTGCCAGCAGACTTAGTCGTCGGGGGGACTACTCCTACGAGCAGTACTTC	CASRLSRRGDYSYEQYF	TRBD2	TRBV13	TRBJ2-7	NA
TGTGCCAGCAGTCTAATGGGATTAGGATACAATGAGCAGTTCTTC	CASSLMGLGYNEQFF	NA	TRBV6-1	TRBJ2-1	NA
TGTGCCTGGAGTCCGCGACTAGTGAACACAGATACGCAGTATTTT	CAWSPRLVNTDTQYF	NA	TRBV30	TRBJ2-3	NA
TGTGCCAGCTCACCTTCGACAGGGGGGTACGAGCAGTACTTC	CASSPSTGGYEQYF	TRBD1	TRBV18	TRBJ2-7	NA
TGTGCTAGTGGTTCCCCGGTGGATACGCAGTATTTT	CASGSPVDTQYF	NA	TRBV12-5	TRBJ2-3	NA
TGTGCCAGTAGTGCAGCATATAGCAATCAGCCCCAGCATTTT	CASSAAYSNQPQHF	NA	TRBV19	TRBJ1-5	NA
TGTGCCATCAGTGTTGTTGGAGCGGGAGTCTACGAGCAGTACTTC	CAISVVGAGVYEQYF	TRBD2	TRBV10-3	TRBJ2-7	few
TGTGCCAGCAGCCTACCAGACAGGGTCTTCGAAAGTGGCTACACCTTC	CASSLPDRVFESGYTF	TRBD1	TRBV16	TRBJ1-2	NA
TGTGCCTGGAGCATAGGGGCCGGGACTAGCGGTTGGGAGACCCAGTACTTC	CAWSIGAGTSGWETQYF	TRBD2	TRBV30	TRBJ2-5	NA
TGTGCCATCCCGGGACTAGGAGTTTCAGATACGCAGTATTTT	CAIPGLGVSDTQYF	TRBD2	TRBV2	TRBJ2-3	once